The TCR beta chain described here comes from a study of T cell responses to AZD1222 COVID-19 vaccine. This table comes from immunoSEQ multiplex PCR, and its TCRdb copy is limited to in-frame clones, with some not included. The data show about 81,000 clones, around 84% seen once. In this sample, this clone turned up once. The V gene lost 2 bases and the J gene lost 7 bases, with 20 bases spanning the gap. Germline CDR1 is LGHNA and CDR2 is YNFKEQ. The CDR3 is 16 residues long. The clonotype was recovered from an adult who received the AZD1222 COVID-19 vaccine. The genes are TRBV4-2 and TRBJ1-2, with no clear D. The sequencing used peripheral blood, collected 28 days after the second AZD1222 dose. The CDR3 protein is CASSQPSLVGGSGYTF. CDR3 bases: TGTGCCAGCAGCCAACCCTCACTAGTCGGAGGGTCTGGCTACACCTTC.